The 32 T cell receptor beta chains in this list originate from one sample, sequenced in a study of shared clonotypes between healthy human individuals (dated by TCRdb to between 2020 and 2021). The library relied on the immunoSEQ multiplex PCR assay. TCRdb took over this immuneACCESS table, retaining in-frame rearrangements with V and J assigned. Such tables are incomplete; in checked studies, under half of the missing clones stem from an unresolved V gene, and the remainder is unexplained. The sample contains over a million clones, 75% to 80% of them found a single time. Jointly, the top ten make up 0.5% to 0.65% of the sample. Material for sequencing was memory CD4+ T cells from PBMCs. Reading the label with the study, this specimen's cell subset or site is: CD45RA-negative fraction. Receptors originate from a man aged 18 to 30 in good health. Some clones in this sample may be carry-over from other donors' samples.

This rearrangement joins TRBV29-1 to TRBJ1-2; no definite D call. V was clipped by 7 bases and J by 6 bases, with 12 bases between them. The germline CDR1 and CDR2 sequences are SQVTM and ANQGSEA. This CDR3 contains 11 residues. CDR3 in DNA: TGCAGCGAGTCCCCAAACCATGGCTACACCTTC. Protein: CSESPNHGYTF.

The rearrangement links TRBV11-2 to TRBJ2-2; 10 nucleotides agree with TRBD2. V was pared by 5 bases and J by 7 bases, with 10 bases of the junction left unmatched. Germline CDR1 is SGHAT and CDR2 is FQNNGV. The CDR3 runs to 16 residues. The CDR3 nucleotides are TGTGCCAGCAGCCCTCCTAGCGGGAGAGGGATCGGGGAGCTGTTTTTT. Amino acids: CASSPPSGRGIGELFF.

This clone was seen a handful of times. CDR3 bases: TGTGCCAGCACCCATAGCGGGAGGGCCTACGAGCAGTACTTC. Protein product: CASTHSGRAYEQYF. V is TRBV6-5 and J is TRBJ2-7, with 11 bases lining up with TRBD2. This CDR3 region has 14 residues. Unmatched junction bases numbered 4, after V lost 7 bases and J lost 2 bases. Germline V gives CDR1 MNHEY, CDR2 SVGAGI.

V is TRBV19 and J is TRBJ1-3; the D gene is possibly TRBD1 (6 bases). Germline V gives CDR1 LNHDA, CDR2 SQIVND (reference sequence). V shed 7 bases and J shed 2 bases, with 15 bases lying between them. The CDR3 totals 15 residues. CDR3 protein: CASNLLTGTGNTIYF. The CDR3 DNA sequence: TGTGCCAGTAATCTTCTGACAGGCACTGGAAACACCATATATTTT.

J is TRBJ1-1 and V is TRBV18; D is possibly TRBD1 (6 bases). The V end was cut by 4 bases, the J end by 5 bases, with 26 bases between. The CDR3 contains 18 residues. The germline gives CDR1 KGHSH, CDR2 LQKENI. CDR3 nucleotides: TGTGCCAGCTCACTATCCCGACCGGGACAAAGGCCGGAGACTGAAGCTTTCTTT. It yields the protein CASSLSRPGQRPETEAFF. Together with reference TRBV18 and TRBJ1-1, the CDR3 gives the full variable domain: NAGVMQNPRHLVRRRGQEARLRCSPMKGHSHVYWYRQLPEEGLKFMVYLQKENIIDESGMPKERFSAEFPKEGPSILRIQQVVRGDSAAYFCASSLSRPGQRPETEAFFGQGTRLTVV.

Notes on this clone: A much larger clone differs from this one at a single base, so this may be a read error. The chain couples TRBV5-4 to TRBJ2-1, with 8 bases matching TRBD1. Germline V gene lookup returns CDR1 SGHNT and CDR2 YYREEE (reference sequence). J gave up 11 bases and V 2 bases, and 9 bases lay outside the gene matches. CDR3 size: 14 residues. The CDR3: CASSFGQGGDKQFF. The CDR3 DNA is TGTGCCAGCAGCTTCGGACAGGGTGGTGATAAGCAGTTCTTC.

This clone was counted only a few times. This rearrangement joins TRBV28 to TRBJ2-7, with TRBD2 matching 9 bases. There are 17 residues in the CDR3. Germline values: CDR1 MDHEN, CDR2 SYDVKM. V shed 4 bases, J shed 2 bases, and the junction held 12 bases outside the gene matches. In DNA, the CDR3 is TGTGCCAGCAGTTCTCTGACTAGCGGCTTACCGACCTACGAGCAGTACTTC. Its translation is CASSSLTSGLPTYEQYF.

The V call is TRBV5-6, the J call TRBJ2-1; the D is unclear. The germline V gene has CDR1 SGHDT and CDR2 YYEEEE. CDR3 size: 16 residues. V was clipped by 0 bases and J by 7 bases, with 17 bases between them. The CDR3 region has the DNA TGTGCCAGCAGCTTGGCCCCAAGGGTCAGTAGGAATGAGCAGTTCTTC. Amino acid sequence: CASSLAPRVSRNEQFF.

The rearrangement uses TRBV5-4 and TRBJ2-5, with TRBD1 as a possible D gene (5 bases). Germline V gene lookup returns CDR1 SGHNT and CDR2 YYREEE (reference sequence). The length of the CDR3 is 13 residues. Trimming stripped 1 base from V and 3 bases from J, with 7 bases between. The CDR3 DNA is TGTGCCAGCAGCTTGACAGGCAAAGAGACCCAGTACTTC. This sequence encodes CASSLTGKETQYF.

This chain links TRBV7-9 with TRBJ2-2, with 7 bases fitting TRBD2. This CDR3 is built from 15 residues. Per the germline V gene, CDR1 is SEHNR and CDR2 is FQNEAQ (reference sequence). V lost 5 bases to trimming and J lost 0 bases; unmatched junction nucleotides: 3. CDR3 in DNA: TGTGCCAGCAGCCCCGGGACTACGAACACCGGGGAGCTGTTTTTT. Its translation: CASSPGTTNTGELFF.

The V gene is TRBV5-1, the J gene TRBJ2-7; D is perhaps TRBD2 (6 bases). The CDR3 is 17 amino acids. Germline CDR1 SGHRS, CDR2 YFSETQ. V lost 1 base and J 0 bases, leaving 17 bases between the germline ends. The CDR3 region is CASSLLVSAGSSYEQYF. In DNA, the CDR3 is TGCGCCAGCAGCTTGCTCGTTTCTGCGGGGAGCTCCTACGAGCAGTACTTC. Variable domain in full (rest from reference TRBV5-1 and TRBJ2-7): KAGVTQTPRYLIKTRGQQVTLSCSPISGHRSVSWYQQTPGQGLQFLFEYFSETQRNKGNFPGRFSGRQFSNSRSEMNVSTLELGDSALYLCASSLLVSAGSSYEQYFGPGTRLTVT.

The chain uses TRBV27 and TRBJ1-1; tentative D call: TRBD1 (5 bases). V lost 3 bases and J 0 bases, leaving 11 bases between the germline ends. The germline CDR1 and CDR2 sequences are MNHEY and SMNVEV (reference sequence). The length of the CDR3 is 15 residues. The CDR3 region is CASSFGGTLNTEAFF. For the CDR3, the DNA is TGTGCCAGCAGTTTCGGGGGGACCTTGAACACTGAAGCTTTCTTT.

This clone was detected ten times or more. Other DNA variants within this sample encode the same CDR3. The chain is built from TRBV6-5 and TRBJ1-2; TRBD1 matches at 9 bases. Germline-derived CDR1 and CDR2 are MNHEY and SVGAGI. With V trimmed by 0 bases and J by 4 bases, 6 bases remained unmatched. The CDR3 covers 16 residues. The CDR3 coding sequence is TGTGCCAGCAGTTACTCGGGGACAGGGCTTCCCTATGGCTACACCTTC. Translation: CASSYSGTGLPYGYTF.

The chain carries TRBV27 and TRBJ2-3; 11 nucleotides align to TRBD1. CDR3 length equals 17 residues. The germline V gene encodes CDR1 MNHEY and CDR2 SMNVEV (reference sequence). V trimming: 1 base; J trimming: 4 bases; junction bases outside the gene matches: 7. The CDR3 DNA reads as TGTGCCAGCAGTTTATTGGGGACAGGGGGAGGGTCAGATACGCAGTATTTT. It codes for CASSLLGTGGGSDTQYF.

This clone came up once. The rearrangement uses TRBV14 and TRBJ2-2; D possibly uses TRBD1 or TRBD2 (5 bases each). Trimming left V 1 base short and J 6 bases short, with 15 bases between. This CDR3 comprises 16 residues. The germline CDR1 and CDR2 sequences are SGHDN and FVKESK. CDR3 bases: TGTGCCAGCAGCCAAGTACCGCGCCCGGGGCCCGGGGAGCTGTTTTTT. This gives the protein CASSQVPRPGPGELFF.

The rearrangement uses TRBV4-3 and TRBJ2-5, with a weak D call TRBD2 (6 bases). Germline-derived CDR1 and CDR2 are LGHNA and YSLEER. This CDR3 is built from 16 residues. V lost 0 bases, J lost 4 bases, and 15 bases lay in between. CDR3: CASSQDIAVYSETQYF. CDR3 coding DNA: TGCGCCAGCAGCCAAGATATAGCGGTGTACTCAGAGACCCAGTACTTC.

This sequence joins TRBV4-2 and TRBJ2-1; TRBD2 aligns across 14 bases. The V gene's germline CDR1 is LGHNA and CDR2 YNFKEQ. The V and J ends lost 4 bases and 0 bases, in that order; junction bases with no gene match: 8. The CDR3 has 19 residues. The CDR3 coding sequence is TGTGCCAGCAGCCCGAAAGGACTAGCGGGAGGTCCCTCCTACAATGAGCAGTTCTTC. This sequence encodes CASSPKGLAGGPSYNEQFF.

The rearrangement links TRBV4-1 to TRBJ2-5; perhaps TRBD1 as D (5 bases). V was clipped by 4 bases and J by 1 base, with 13 bases between them. The CDR3 has 15 amino acids. Looked up from germline, CDR1 is MGHRA and CDR2 is YSYEKL. CDR3 in amino acids: CASSLGVVAQETQYF. Written as DNA, the CDR3 is TGCGCCAGCAGCCTAGGGGTTGTAGCCCAAGAGACCCAGTACTTC.

The rearrangement uses TRBV6-6 and TRBJ2-1; 10 bases line up with TRBD1. V was pared by 6 bases and J by 2 bases, with 4 bases of the junction left unmatched. The germline V gene encodes CDR1 MNHNY and CDR2 SVGAGI (reference sequence). CDR3 length equals 15 residues. CDR3 nucleotides: TGTGCCAGCAGCCGGGACAGGGGAGCCTACAATGAGCAGTTCTTC. Its translation: CASSRDRGAYNEQFF.

As concerns this clone: A much larger clone sits a single nucleotide away, making a read error possible. This chain links TRBV7-2 with TRBJ1-1; possible D gene TRBD1, 5 bases. V was clipped by 5 bases and J by 4 bases, with 11 bases between them. CDR1 is SGHTA and CDR2 is FQGNSA in the germline V gene. The CDR3 sequence is 13 residues long. The CDR3 sequence: CASSRQMSTEAFF. In DNA form, the CDR3 reads TGTGCCAGCAGCCGACAGATGAGCACTGAAGCTTTCTTT.

The chain combines TRBV7-9 with TRBJ2-3; tentative D call: TRBD2 (6 bases). The V end was cut by 5 bases, the J end by 0 bases, with 12 bases between. The CDR3 is made up of 15 amino acids. Germline V gives CDR1 SEHNR, CDR2 FQNEAQ (reference sequence). CDR3 loop: CASSPSVISTDTQYF. In DNA, the CDR3 is TGTGCCAGCAGCCCTAGCGTAATTAGCACAGATACGCAGTATTTT.

A remark on this clone: The sample holds other DNA sequences that translate to the same CDR3. This rearrangement joins TRBV7-2 to TRBJ2-1, with D maybe TRBD2 (6 bases). The CDR3 extends over 15 amino acids. Trimming removed 1 base at V and 2 bases at J, with 9 bases between. The germline CDR1 and CDR2 sequences are SGHTA and FQGNSA. For the CDR3, the DNA is TGTGCCAGCAGCTTAGACGGGACTCCCTACAATGAGCAGTTCTTC. It specifies CASSLDGTPYNEQFF.

This clone was picked up one time. Other DNA sequences in the same sample also yield this CDR3. This chain links TRBV2 with TRBJ2-3; 11 bases fit TRBD2. With V trimmed by 4 bases and J by 4 bases, 1 base remained unmatched. The germline V gene has CDR1 SNHLY and CDR2 FYNNEI. The CDR3 spans 14 residues. Here the CDR3 DNA reads TGTGCCAGCAGTGGTAGCGGGAGGGCAGATACGCAGTATTTT. Protein: CASSGSGRADTQYF.

This clone was seen a single time. The chain has TRBV7-2 and TRBJ1-4, with 8 bases identical to TRBD1. The J segment lost 4 bases and the V segment lost 5 bases, leaving 6 bases of the junction unmatched. The CDR3 has 15 amino acids. From germline, CDR1 is SGHTA and CDR2 FQGNSA. The CDR3 here is CASSQGQVFNEKLFF. The CDR3 bases are TGTGCCAGCAGCCAGGGACAGGTGTTTAATGAAAAACTGTTTTTT. Filled out from reference TRBV7-2 and TRBJ1-4, the complete variable domain reads GAGVSQSPSNKVTEKGKDVELRCDPISGHTALYWYRQSLGQGLEFLIYFQGNSAPDKSGLPSDRFSAERTGGSVSTLTIQRTQQEDSAVYLCASSQGQVFNEKLFFGSGTQLSVL.

V and J are TRBV5-8 and TRBJ1-4, with D tentatively TRBD1 (6 bases). Looked up from germline, CDR1 is SGHTS and CDR2 is YDEGEE. The V gene lost 0 bases and the J gene lost 5 bases, with 14 bases spanning the gap. The CDR3 is 16 amino acids. The chain's CDR3 is CASSLGARTENEKLFF. Here the CDR3 DNA reads TGTGCCAGCAGCTTGGGGGCCCGGACAGAGAATGAAAAACTGTTTTTT.

This rearrangement joins TRBV27 to TRBJ2-3; a possible D gene is TRBD2 (5 bases). Germline V gene data show CDR1 as MNHEY and CDR2 as SMNVEV (reference sequence). Trimming left V 5 bases short and J 0 bases short, with 18 bases between. There are 17 residues in the CDR3. The CDR3 sequence is CASSPYARVGSTDTQYF. CDR3 bases: TGTGCCAGCAGTCCATACGCGCGGGTCGGTAGCACAGATACGCAGTATTTT.

The CDR3 DNA reads as TGCGCCAGTGGGAGCGGGTCGTCCTACGAGCAGTACTTC. It specifies CASGSGSSYEQYF. This chain links TRBV5-1 with TRBJ2-7; possible D gene TRBD2, 6 bases. Germline V gene sequence: CDR1 SGHRS, CDR2 YFSETQ. The CDR3 loop spans 13 amino acids. Trimming cost V 8 bases and J 1 base, with 13 bases left between them.

The CDR3 nucleotides are TGTGCCACCCTACAGGGGGCGACAGATACGCAGTATTTT. Translated, it gives CATLQGATDTQYF. The chain links TRBV10-3 to TRBJ2-3; 9 nucleotides line up with TRBD1. CDR1 and CDR2 (germline): ENHRY, SYGVKD. The V gene end was trimmed by 10 bases and the J gene end by 3 bases; junction bases not matched to a gene: 5. CDR3 length: 13 residues.

The chain links TRBV28 to TRBJ2-4; the D call may be TRBD1 or TRBD2 (5 bases each). The ends were cut back, 6 bases at V and 1 base at J, with 19 bases in the middle. The germline V gene encodes CDR1 MDHEN and CDR2 SYDVKM. There are 17 residues in the CDR3. DNA of the CDR3: TGTGCCAGCAGACCCCAGCCCGGGGCAGGGGCCAAAAACATTCAGTACTTC. Protein sequence: CASRPQPGAGAKNIQYF.

The chain employs TRBV5-5 and TRBJ2-7; D gene uncertain. The germline gives CDR1 SGHKS, CDR2 YYEKEE (reference sequence). Trimming left V 1 base short and J 5 bases short, with 13 bases between. The CDR3 covers 14 residues. Here the CDR3 DNA reads TGTGCCAGCAGCTTGAGCTTGGGCTGGGACGAGCAGTACTTC. Translating gives CASSLSLGWDEQYF.

This clone was found many times. This chain uses TRBV11-2 with TRBJ1-6; possible D gene TRBD1, 6 bases. This CDR3 spans 13 amino acids. Germline V lookup: CDR1 SGHAT, CDR2 FQNNGV. Trimming took off 11 bases at V and 10 bases at J, with 18 bases between the two ends. CDR3 loop: CAGIQGLRSPLHF. CDR3 coding DNA: TGTGCCGGAATACAGGGTTTAAGGTCACCCCTCCACTTT.

The V call is TRBV7-9, the J call TRBJ1-4; D gene uncertain. CDR3 length: 14 residues. The germline V gene encodes CDR1 SEHNR and CDR2 FQNEAQ (reference sequence). Trimming took 5 bases from V and 2 from J, leaving 9 bases between them. The CDR3 DNA reads as TGTGCCAGCAGCCTGGCTGGTACTAATGAAAAACTGTTTTTT. This translates into CASSLAGTNEKLFF.